The text below deals with one TCR beta chain. Its recognized antigen is unknown. The sample holds no much larger clone one base away, and base qualities are not on file. The source of the sample is a study of T cell responses to AZD1222 COVID-19 vaccine (dated by TCRdb to about 2021). Broadly, across the study: Because spike-specific TCR depth and breadth did not differ between the two schedules, AZD1222 recipients who got a second dose at roughly 4 weeks were pooled with those who got a second dose at roughly 12 weeks. Trial participants were enrolled by age into 18-55, 56-69 and 70-plus year subgroups, with roughly 160, 29 and 62 TCR-sequenced participants respectively. TCR sequencing covered over 230 trial participants: approximately 200 given two doses of AZD1222 and about 26 given two doses of MenACWY control vaccine.

Broad study findings and their caveats: The 56-69-year group was small, and its depth increase did not reach significance, likely because of low power. The vaccine-associated CD4 TCRs covered the entire spike protein, and the dominant responses fell in regions 160-218 and 743-854. A significant rise in spike-specific TCR breadth and depth was observed after two AZD1222 doses relative to day 0 and relative to MenACWY recipients. Only five to seven AZD1222 recipients were SARS-CoV-2 seropositive at baseline, limiting conclusions about previously exposed vaccinees. Reportedly, close to half of the unique spike-specific TCRs recognized epitopes lying outside the regions that are mutated in the B.1.351 and B.1.1.7 variants. No day 14 peak-response samples were available, so repertoires were characterized only after the peak T cell response. Participants were mostly white British, with more females than males. The authors suggested clonal diversity may have been underestimated.

The time point label on this specimen signifies: baseline before first vaccination. The vaccinee samples were drawn from two UK trials, COV001 and COV002, one of which was a single-blind randomized controlled phase 2/3 trial testing AZD1222 (ChAdOx1 nCoV-19) in healthy adults. Trial participant PBMC samples were collected at day 0 and day 28 after the second dose for TCRbeta chain sequencing. The CDR3 regions of human TCRbeta chains were subjected to immunosequencing. On the authors' methods: Repertoire TCRs were checked for matches against a reference library of SARS-CoV-2-specific TCRs that had been generated using the MIRA antigen-specificity platform. Breadth was defined as the fraction of unique TCRs that were SARS-CoV-2-associated, and depth was defined as the fraction of total T cells that were SARS-CoV-2-associated. Using the MIRA data, each spike-specific TCR was assigned both to the spike region to which the TCR was reactive and to a CD4 or CD8 class. Log10-transformed breadth and depth values were compared by one-way ANOVA with Sidak's multiple comparisons tests. This is the immuneACCESS table as TCRdb keeps it, with only in-frame sequences that have V and J called. A part of the clones is gone; compared with another copy, unresolved V genes explain less than half, and the rest is unexplained. D and trimming come from the DNA, and the V and J calls and clone size come from that table. Counted in this sample were over 150,000 clones; around nine tenths of them appeared once. The top ten hold 2.5% to 3.5% of the sample.

The CDR3 numbers 12 residues from cysteine through phenylalanine. Only the CDR3 part of the read is kept: 36 bases, read in frame from the first base. The junction shows trimming of 1 base on V and 5 bases on J, plus 5 bases between the germline ends. Via the germline V gene (reference sequence), CDR1 is LGHDT and CDR2 YNNKEL. The chain was built from TRBV3-1 (or the pseudogene TRBV3-2) and TRBJ1-2; the D gene identity is not certain. The receptor was isolated from an adult in good health. Sequencing was performed on peripheral blood, taken on day 0 of AZD1222 vaccination. The CDR3 here reads CASSQVHYGYTF. The nucleotide sequence reads TGTGCCAGCAGCCAAGTCCATTATGGCTACACCTTC.